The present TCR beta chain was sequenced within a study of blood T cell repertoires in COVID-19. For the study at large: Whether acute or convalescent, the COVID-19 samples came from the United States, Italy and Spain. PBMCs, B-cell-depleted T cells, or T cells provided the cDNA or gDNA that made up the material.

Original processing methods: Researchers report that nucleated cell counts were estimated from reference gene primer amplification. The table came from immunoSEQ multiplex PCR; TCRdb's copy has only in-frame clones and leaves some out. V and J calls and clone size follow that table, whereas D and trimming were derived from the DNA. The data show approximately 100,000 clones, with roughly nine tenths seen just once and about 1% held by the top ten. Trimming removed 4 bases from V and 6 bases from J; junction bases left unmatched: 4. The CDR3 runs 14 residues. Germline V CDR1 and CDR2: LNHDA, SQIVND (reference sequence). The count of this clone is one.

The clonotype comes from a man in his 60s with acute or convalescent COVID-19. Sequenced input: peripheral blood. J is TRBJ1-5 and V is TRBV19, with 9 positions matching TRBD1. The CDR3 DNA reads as TGTGCCAGTAGTACGCCGGGACAGGGTCAGCCCCAGCATTTT. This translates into CASSTPGQGQPQHF.